This entry concerns a single TCR beta chain. Antigen specificity is unknown. Amplification used 60 V beta primers and 13 J beta primers. Data came from immunoSEQ multiplex PCR; TCRdb stores just in-frame clones and leaves some out. The sample holds about 50,000 clones, approximately 87% seen once. This record belongs to a study of glioma-infiltrating T cells after dendritic cell vaccination. Study as a whole: Glioblastoma patients came from Phase I and II dendritic cell vaccination trials.

The CDR3 totals 18 residues. The trim removed 3 bases at V and 9 bases at J, leaving 19 bases unmatched. Germline V lookup: CDR1 SGHTA, CDR2 FQGNSA. Study outcomes and limitations: Survival was not directly related to TCR clonality in these patients.

Stated time point: after dendritic cell vaccination, including at tumor progression/relapse. The clonotype was recovered from a human donor with glioblastoma. The rearrangement uses TRBV7-2 and TRBJ2-1; 8 bases line up with TRBD2. The specimen was blood, collected after dendritic cell vaccination. The CDR3 sequence: CASSFPPNLAGPGSEQFF. In DNA form, the CDR3 reads TGTGCCAGCAGCTTCCCCCCCAATCTAGCGGGCCCCGGGAGTGAGCAGTTCTTC.